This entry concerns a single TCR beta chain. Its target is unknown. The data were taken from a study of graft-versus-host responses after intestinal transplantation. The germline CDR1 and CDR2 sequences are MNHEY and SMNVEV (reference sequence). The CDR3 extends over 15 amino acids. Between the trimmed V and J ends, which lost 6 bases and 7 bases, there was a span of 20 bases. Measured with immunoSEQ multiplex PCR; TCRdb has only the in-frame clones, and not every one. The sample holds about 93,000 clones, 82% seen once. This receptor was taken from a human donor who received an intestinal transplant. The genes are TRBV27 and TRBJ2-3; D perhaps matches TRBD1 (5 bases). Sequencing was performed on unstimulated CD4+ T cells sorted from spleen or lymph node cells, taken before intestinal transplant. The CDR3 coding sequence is TGTGCCAGCAGCTTTAGTATGCCAGACAGACATACGCAGTATTTT. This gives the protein CASSFSMPDRHTQYF.